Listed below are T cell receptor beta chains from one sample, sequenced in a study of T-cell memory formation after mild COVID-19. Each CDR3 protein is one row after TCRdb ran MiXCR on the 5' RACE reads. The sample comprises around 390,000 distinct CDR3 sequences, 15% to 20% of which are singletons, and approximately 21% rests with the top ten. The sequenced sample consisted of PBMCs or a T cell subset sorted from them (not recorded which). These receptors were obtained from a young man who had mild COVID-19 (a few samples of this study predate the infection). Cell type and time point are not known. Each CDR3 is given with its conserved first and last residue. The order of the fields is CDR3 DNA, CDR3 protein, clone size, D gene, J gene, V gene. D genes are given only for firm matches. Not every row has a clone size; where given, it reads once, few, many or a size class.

TGTGCCAGCAGTTTATCAGGGGGCCTGTACGAGCAGTACTTC	CASSLSGGLYEQYF	many	TRBD1	TRBJ2-7	TRBV27
TGTGCCAGCAGCCCCCCCTTGACAGGGGTAGGGAATGAGCAGTTCTTC	CASSPPLTGVGNEQFF	few	TRBD1	TRBJ2-1	TRBV11-2
TGTGCCAGCAGCTTTATTATTTGGGGCGGGGGAAGAGAGACCCAGTACTTC	CASSFIIWGGGRETQYF	NA	TRBD2	TRBJ2-5	TRBV7-2
TGCGCCAGCAGCCCCCAGGGCTCGGCGGGCTCCCTCCACTTT	CASSPQGSAGSLHF	NA	NA	TRBJ1-6	TRBV5-1
TGTGCCAGCAGCCTCCTTGTGGATGAGCAGTTCTTC	CASSLLVDEQFF	few	NA	TRBJ2-1	TRBV7-9
TGTGCCAGCAGCGTCCGGGGGAGCCAAGAGACCCAGTACTTC	CASSVRGSQETQYF	NA	NA	TRBJ2-5	TRBV9
TGCAGTGCTAGATCTATAGGGGGGGCTGGAAACACCATATATTTT	CSARSIGGAGNTIYF	few	NA	TRBJ1-3	TRBV20-1
TGTGCCAGTAGGTTTCGCGATGCCCTCCACTTT	CASRFRDALHF	NA	NA	TRBJ1-6	TRBV19
TGTGCCAGCAAAGGACAGGGGGCGACCGGGGAAATGTTTTTT	CASKGQGATGEMFF	few	TRBD1	TRBJ2-2	TRBV6-6
TGTGCCAGCGAATGGGCAGGGGGCGCATCCTGGGGTGAGCAGTACTTC	CASEWAGGASWGEQYF	many	TRBD1	TRBJ2-7	TRBV7-2
TGCGCCAGCAGCTTTTGGAGTCAGAGCGGGAAGACCCAGTACTTC	CASSFWSQSGKTQYF	few	TRBD2	TRBJ2-5	TRBV5-1
TGTGCCAGCAGTTTTTTAGGACAGGGGTACCAGCAGTACTTC	CASSFLGQGYQQYF	once	TRBD1	TRBJ2-7	TRBV27
TGTGCCAGCAGCTTAGCCCTTAGTGTCGGCACAGATACGCAGTATTTT	CASSLALSVGTDTQYF	few	NA	TRBJ2-3	TRBV7-9
TGTGCCAGCAGTTATGCGACAGATAATTCACCCCTCCACTTT	CASSYATDNSPLHF	few	NA	TRBJ1-6	TRBV27
TGTGCCAGCAGTTTCGTTGCGGGGGCGGCCGGGGAGCTGTTTTTT	CASSFVAGAAGELFF	few	NA	TRBJ2-2	TRBV12-3/TRBV12-4
TGTGCCTCAGGAGGCGAGACCGCTCTCTATGGCTACACCTTC	CASGGETALYGYTF	NA	NA	TRBJ1-2	TRBV2
TGCGCCAGCAGCCAAGTTCCAGGGGGAATCCTAATGAACACTGAAGCTTTCTTT	CASSQVPGGILMNTEAFF	NA	TRBD1	TRBJ1-1	TRBV4-1
TGTGCCAGCAGCACCCCTGCAGGCGGCCCAGCAGAAGCTTTCTTT	CASSTPAGGPAEAFF	NA	NA	TRBJ1-1	TRBV6-2/TRBV6-3
TGTGCCAGCAGCTTAACAGGGACTGCTACGACGAAGCAGTACTTC	CASSLTGTATTKQYF	NA	NA	TRBJ2-7	TRBV7-2
TGCGCCAGCAGCTTGTACGGTTTAGGGTCCTACAATGAGCAGTTCTTC	CASSLYGLGSYNEQFF	NA	NA	TRBJ2-1	TRBV5-1
TGTGCCAGCAGTTCGGGACTTCGCACAGATACGCAGTATTTT	CASSSGLRTDTQYF	NA	NA	TRBJ2-3	TRBV27
TGTGCCAGCAGTTTTGGCGGAGCTGCTAACTATGGCTACACCTTC	CASSFGGAANYGYTF	few	NA	TRBJ1-2	TRBV12-3/TRBV12-4
TGTGCCAGCAGCCGATGGAGGGGCAATCAGCCCCAGCATTTT	CASSRWRGNQPQHF	NA	NA	TRBJ1-5	TRBV6-2/TRBV6-3
TGCGCCAGCAGCGCGGGACAGGGGCTTACTGAAGCTTTCTTT	CASSAGQGLTEAFF	NA	TRBD1	TRBJ1-1	TRBV5-1
TGTGCCAGCGCTGGGGCTAATGAAAAACTGTTTTTT	CASAGANEKLFF	many	NA	TRBJ1-4	TRBV2
TGTGCCACCAGCAGGGCCGCCCGACAGGGGTTGGAGACCCAGTACTTC	CATSRAARQGLETQYF	once	TRBD1	TRBJ2-5	TRBV15
TGTGCCAGCAGTTGGGCTTGGGGCCGACTGTCCGAGACCCAGTACTTC	CASSWAWGRLSETQYF	few	NA	TRBJ2-5	TRBV6-2/TRBV6-3
TGCAGTGCCACAACCGCTCCAGATACGCAGTATTTT	CSATTAPDTQYF	NA	NA	TRBJ2-3	TRBV20-1
TGTGCCAGCAGCTCTACCGGGACAAGCACTGAAGCTTTCTTT	CASSSTGTSTEAFF	few	NA	TRBJ1-1	TRBV7-2